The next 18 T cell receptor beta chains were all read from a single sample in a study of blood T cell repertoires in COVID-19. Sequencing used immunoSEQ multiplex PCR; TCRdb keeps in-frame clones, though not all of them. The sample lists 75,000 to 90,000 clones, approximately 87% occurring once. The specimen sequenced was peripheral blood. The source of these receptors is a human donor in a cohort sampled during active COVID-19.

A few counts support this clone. This chain's CDR3 is CASSIGTSPLNEQFF. CDR3 nucleotide sequence: TGTGCCAGTAGTATAGGGACTAGCCCTCTGAATGAGCAGTTCTTC. The chain uses TRBV19 and TRBJ2-1; 8 positions match TRBD2. This CDR3 region has 15 residues. The germline V gene has CDR1 LNHDA and CDR2 SQIVND (reference sequence). Trimming took 1 base from V and 7 from J; bases not matched to a gene: 6.

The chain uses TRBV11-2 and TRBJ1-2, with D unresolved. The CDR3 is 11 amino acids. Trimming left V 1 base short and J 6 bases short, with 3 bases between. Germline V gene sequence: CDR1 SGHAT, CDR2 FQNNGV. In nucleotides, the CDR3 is TGTGCCAGCAGCTTAGCCGATGGCTACACCTTC. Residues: CASSLADGYTF.

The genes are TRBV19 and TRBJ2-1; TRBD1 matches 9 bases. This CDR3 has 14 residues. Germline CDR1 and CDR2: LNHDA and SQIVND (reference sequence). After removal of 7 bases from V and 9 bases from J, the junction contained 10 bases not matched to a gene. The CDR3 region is CASIADRGGSEQFF. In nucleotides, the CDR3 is TGTGCCAGTATTGCTGACAGGGGGGGAAGTGAGCAGTTCTTC.

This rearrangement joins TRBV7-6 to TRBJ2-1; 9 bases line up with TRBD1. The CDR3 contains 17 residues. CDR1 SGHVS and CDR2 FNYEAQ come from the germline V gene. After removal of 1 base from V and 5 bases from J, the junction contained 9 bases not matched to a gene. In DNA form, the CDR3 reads TGTGCCAGCAGCTTAGACTTGGGACAGGGACCACACAATGAGCAGTTCTTC. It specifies CASSLDLGQGPHNEQFF. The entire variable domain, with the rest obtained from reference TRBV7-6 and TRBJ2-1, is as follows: GAGVSQSPRYKVTKRGQDVALRCDPISGHVSLYWYRQALGQGPEFLTYFNYEAQQDKSGLPNDRFSAERPEGSISTLTIQRTEQRDSAMYRCASSLDLGQGPHNEQFFGPGTRLTVL.

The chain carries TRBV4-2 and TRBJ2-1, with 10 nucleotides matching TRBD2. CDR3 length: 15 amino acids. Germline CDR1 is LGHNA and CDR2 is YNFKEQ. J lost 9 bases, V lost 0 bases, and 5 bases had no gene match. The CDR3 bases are TGTGCCAGCAGCCAAGATAGGCTAGCGGGAGTTGAGCAGTTCTTC. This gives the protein CASSQDRLAGVEQFF.

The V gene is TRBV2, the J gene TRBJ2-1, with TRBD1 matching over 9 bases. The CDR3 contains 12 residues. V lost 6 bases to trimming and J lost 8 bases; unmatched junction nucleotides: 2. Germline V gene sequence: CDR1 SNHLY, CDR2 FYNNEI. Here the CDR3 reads CASRDRGYEQFF. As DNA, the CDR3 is TGTGCCAGCAGGGACAGGGGTTATGAGCAGTTCTTC. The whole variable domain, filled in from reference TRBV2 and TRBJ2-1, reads EPEVTQTPSHQVTQMGQEVILRCVPISNHLYFYWYRQILGQKVEFLVSFYNNEISEKSEIFDDQFSVERPDGSNFTLKIRSTKLEDSAMYFCASRDRGYEQFFGPGTRLTVL.

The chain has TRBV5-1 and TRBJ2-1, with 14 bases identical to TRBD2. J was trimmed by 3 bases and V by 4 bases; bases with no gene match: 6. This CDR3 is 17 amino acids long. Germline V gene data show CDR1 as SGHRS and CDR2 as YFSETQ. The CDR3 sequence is CASSSGTSGSIYNEQFF. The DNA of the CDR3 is TGCGCCAGCAGCAGTGGGACTAGCGGGAGTATCTACAATGAGCAGTTCTTC.

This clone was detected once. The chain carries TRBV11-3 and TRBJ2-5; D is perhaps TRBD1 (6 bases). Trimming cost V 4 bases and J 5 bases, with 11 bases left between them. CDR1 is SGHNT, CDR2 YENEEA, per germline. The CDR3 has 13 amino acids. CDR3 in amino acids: CASSSRGYETQYF. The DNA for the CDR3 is TGTGCCAGCAGCTCAAGGGGGTACGAGACCCAGTACTTC. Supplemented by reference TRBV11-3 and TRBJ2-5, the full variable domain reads EAGVVQSPRYKIIEKKQPVAFWCNPISGHNTLYWYLQNLGQGPELLIRYENEEAVDDSQLPKDRFSAERLKGVDSTLKIQPAELGDSAVYLCASSSRGYETQYFGPGTRLLVL.

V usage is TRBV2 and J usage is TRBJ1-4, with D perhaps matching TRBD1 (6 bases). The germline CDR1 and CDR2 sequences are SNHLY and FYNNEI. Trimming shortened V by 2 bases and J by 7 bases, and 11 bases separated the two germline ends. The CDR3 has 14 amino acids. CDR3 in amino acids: CASSEQGQSEKLFF. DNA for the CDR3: TGTGCCAGCAGTGAACAGGGACAAAGTGAAAAACTGTTTTTT.

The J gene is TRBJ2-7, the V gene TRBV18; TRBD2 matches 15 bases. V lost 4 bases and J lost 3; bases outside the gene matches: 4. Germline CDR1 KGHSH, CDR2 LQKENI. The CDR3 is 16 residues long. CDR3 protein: CASSLGLAGGDYEQYF. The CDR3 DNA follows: TGTGCCAGCTCACTAGGACTAGCGGGAGGGGACTACGAGCAGTACTTC.

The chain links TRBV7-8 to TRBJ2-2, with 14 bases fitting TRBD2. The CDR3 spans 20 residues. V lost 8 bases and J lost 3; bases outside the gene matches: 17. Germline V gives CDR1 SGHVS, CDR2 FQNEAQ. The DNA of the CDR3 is TGTGCCAGCGGGACTCGCACCCGGACTAGCGGGGGGACGTACACCGGGGAGCTGTTTTTT. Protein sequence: CASGTRTRTSGGTYTGELFF.

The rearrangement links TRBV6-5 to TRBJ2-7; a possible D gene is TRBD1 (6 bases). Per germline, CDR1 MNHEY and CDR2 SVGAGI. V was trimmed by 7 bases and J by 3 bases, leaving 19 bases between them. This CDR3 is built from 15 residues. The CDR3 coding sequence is TGTGCCAGCAAGAACGAGTGGACAGCCGGCTACGAGCAGTACTTC. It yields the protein CASKNEWTAGYEQYF.

The CDR3 spells CASSTGQLNTEAFF. The CDR3 bases are TGTGCCAGTAGCACCGGACAGCTGAACACTGAAGCTTTCTTT. This sequence joins TRBV19 and TRBJ1-1; D possibly corresponds to TRBD1 (6 bases). Trimming cost V 6 bases and J 0 bases, with 11 bases left between them. The CDR3 is 14 residues long. Germline CDR1 and CDR2: LNHDA and SQIVND (reference sequence).

CDR3 sequence: CASSLPGQGTYEQYF. Written as DNA, the CDR3 is TGTGCCAGCAGCTTACCAGGACAGGGAACCTACGAGCAGTACTTC. V usage is TRBV7-8 and J usage is TRBJ2-7; 8 bases align to TRBD1. Germline values: CDR1 SGHVS, CDR2 FQNEAQ. This CDR3 has 15 amino acids. V was clipped by 2 bases and J by 2 bases; unmatched bases: 5.

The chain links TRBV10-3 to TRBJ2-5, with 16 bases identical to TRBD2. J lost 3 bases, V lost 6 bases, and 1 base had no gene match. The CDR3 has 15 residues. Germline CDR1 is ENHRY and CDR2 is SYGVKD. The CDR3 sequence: CAISGTSGGEETQYF. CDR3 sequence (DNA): TGTGCCATCAGCGGGACTAGCGGGGGGGAAGAGACCCAGTACTTC.

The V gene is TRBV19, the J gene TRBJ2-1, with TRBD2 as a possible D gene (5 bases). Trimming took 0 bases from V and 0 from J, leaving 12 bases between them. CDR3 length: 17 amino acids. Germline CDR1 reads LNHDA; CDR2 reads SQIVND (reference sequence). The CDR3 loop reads CASSIEGKRSSYNEQFF. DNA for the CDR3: TGTGCCAGTAGTATAGAAGGGAAGCGGAGCTCCTACAATGAGCAGTTCTTC.

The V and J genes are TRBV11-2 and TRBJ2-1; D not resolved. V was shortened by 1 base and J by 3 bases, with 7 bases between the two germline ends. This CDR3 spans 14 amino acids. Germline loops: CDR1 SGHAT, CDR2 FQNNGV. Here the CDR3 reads CASSLVSGYNEQFF. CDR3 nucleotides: TGTGCCAGCAGCTTAGTTTCGGGCTACAATGAGCAGTTCTTC.

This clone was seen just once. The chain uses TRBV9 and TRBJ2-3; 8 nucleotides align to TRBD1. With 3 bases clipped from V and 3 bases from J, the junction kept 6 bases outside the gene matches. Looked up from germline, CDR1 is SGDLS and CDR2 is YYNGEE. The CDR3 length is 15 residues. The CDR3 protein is CASSARQGRTDTQYF. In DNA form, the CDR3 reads TGTGCCAGCAGCGCCCGACAGGGGAGAACAGATACGCAGTATTTT.